This TCR beta chain was profiled in a study of shared clonotypes between healthy human individuals. Study overall: Per donor, CD8 memory used one plate, CD8 naive used two, CD4 memory used three and CD4 naive used three. Overall study findings and caveats: Non-shared clonotypes were found to have lower generation probabilities than the clonotypes that were shared by all four of the sorted-subset donors.

The data were produced by immunoSEQ multiplex PCR, yet TCRdb's version contains in-frame clones alone and is incomplete. Of approximately 1,000,000 clones in the sample, about 84% were seen once. A word on this clone: The antigen is unknown.

This clonotype was obtained from a man in his late teens or twenties in good health. Some clones in this sample may be carry-over from other donors' samples. The sequencing sample was made of memory CD4+ T cells from PBMCs. As to subset: CD45RA-negative fraction.

The DNA for the CDR3 is TGTGCCAGCAGCCTGACAAGGGACGGGGAGCTGTTTTTT. This gives the protein CASSLTRDGELFF. The chain couples TRBV7-3 to TRBJ2-2, with D hard to call. Germline CDR1 SGHTA, CDR2 FQGTGA. The CDR3 runs 13 residues. With 5 bases removed from V and 7 bases from J, the gap between germline ends came to 11 bases. Drawing the rest from reference TRBV7-3 and TRBJ2-2, the complete variable domain is GAGVSQTPSNKVTEKGKYVELRCDPISGHTALYWYRQSLGQGPEFLIYFQGTGAADDSGLPNDRFFAVRPEGSVSTLKIQRTERGDSAVYLCASSLTRDGELFFGEGSRLTVL.